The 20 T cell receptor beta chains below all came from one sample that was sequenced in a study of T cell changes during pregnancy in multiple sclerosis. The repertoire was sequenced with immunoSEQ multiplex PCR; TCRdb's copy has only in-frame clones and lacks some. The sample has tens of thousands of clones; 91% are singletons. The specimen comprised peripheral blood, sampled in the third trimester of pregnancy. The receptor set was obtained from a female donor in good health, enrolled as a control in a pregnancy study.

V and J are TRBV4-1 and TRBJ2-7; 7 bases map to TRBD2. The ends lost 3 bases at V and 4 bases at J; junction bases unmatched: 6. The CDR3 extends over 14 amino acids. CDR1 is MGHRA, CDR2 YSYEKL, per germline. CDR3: CASSQVGRTYEQYF. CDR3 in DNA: TGCGCCAGCAGCCAGGTCGGGAGGACGTACGAGCAGTACTTC.

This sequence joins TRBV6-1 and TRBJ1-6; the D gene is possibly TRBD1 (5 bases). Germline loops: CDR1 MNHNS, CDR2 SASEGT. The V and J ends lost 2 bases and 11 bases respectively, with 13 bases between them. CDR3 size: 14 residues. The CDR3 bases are TGTGCCAGCAGTGAATCCCAGGGCCAGGCACCCCTCCACTTT. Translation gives CASSESQGQAPLHF.

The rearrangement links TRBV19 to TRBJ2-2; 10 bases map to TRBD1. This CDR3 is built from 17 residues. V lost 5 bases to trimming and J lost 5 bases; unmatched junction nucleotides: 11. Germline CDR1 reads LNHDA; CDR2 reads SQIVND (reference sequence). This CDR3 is CASSPRMGQGSTGELFF. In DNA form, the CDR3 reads TGTGCCAGTAGTCCCCGAATGGGACAGGGGTCAACCGGGGAGCTGTTTTTT.

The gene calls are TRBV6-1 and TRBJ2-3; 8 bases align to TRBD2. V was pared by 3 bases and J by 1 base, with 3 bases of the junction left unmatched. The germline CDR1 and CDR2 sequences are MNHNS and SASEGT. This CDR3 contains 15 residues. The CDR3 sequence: CASSEPAGGTDTQYF. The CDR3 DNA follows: TGTGCCAGCAGTGAGCCAGCGGGGGGCACAGATACGCAGTATTTT.

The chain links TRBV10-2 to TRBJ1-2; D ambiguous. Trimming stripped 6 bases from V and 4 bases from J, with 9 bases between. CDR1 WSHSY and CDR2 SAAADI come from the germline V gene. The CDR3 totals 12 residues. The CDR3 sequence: CASRSGSYGYTF. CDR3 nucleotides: TGCGCCAGCAGGTCGGGGAGCTATGGCTACACCTTC.

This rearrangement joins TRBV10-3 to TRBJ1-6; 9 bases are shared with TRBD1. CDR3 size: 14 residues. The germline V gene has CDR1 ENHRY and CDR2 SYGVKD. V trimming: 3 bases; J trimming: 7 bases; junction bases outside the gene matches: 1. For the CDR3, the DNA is TGTGCCATCAGTGACGACAGGGGGAATTCACCCCTCCACTTT. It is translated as CAISDDRGNSPLHF.

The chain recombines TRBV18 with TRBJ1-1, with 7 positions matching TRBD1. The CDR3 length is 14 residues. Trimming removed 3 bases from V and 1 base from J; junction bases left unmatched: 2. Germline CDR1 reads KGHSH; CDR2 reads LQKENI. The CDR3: CASSPSGGNTEAFF. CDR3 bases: TGTGCCAGCTCACCTTCAGGGGGGAACACTGAAGCTTTCTTT.

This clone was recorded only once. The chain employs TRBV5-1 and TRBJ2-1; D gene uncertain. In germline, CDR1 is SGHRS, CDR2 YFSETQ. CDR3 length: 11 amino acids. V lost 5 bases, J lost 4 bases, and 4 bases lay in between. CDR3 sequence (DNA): TGCGCCAGCAGTTTATACAATGAGCAGTTCTTC. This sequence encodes CASSLYNEQFF.

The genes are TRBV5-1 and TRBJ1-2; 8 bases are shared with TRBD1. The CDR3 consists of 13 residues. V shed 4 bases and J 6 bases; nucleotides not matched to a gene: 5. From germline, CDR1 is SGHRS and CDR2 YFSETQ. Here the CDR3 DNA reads TGCGCCAGCAGCCGAGACAGGGGAAATGGCTACACCTTC. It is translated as CASSRDRGNGYTF.

As DNA, the CDR3 is TGTGCCAGCAGCCCCAGGATGGGTCAGCCCCAGCATTTT. This translates into CASSPRMGQPQHF. The chain employs TRBV13 and TRBJ1-5; D is undetermined. The CDR3 runs 13 residues. The germline V and J ends were trimmed by 5 bases and 6 bases, with 11 bases remaining between them. Germline loops: CDR1 PRHDT, CDR2 FYEKMQ (reference sequence).

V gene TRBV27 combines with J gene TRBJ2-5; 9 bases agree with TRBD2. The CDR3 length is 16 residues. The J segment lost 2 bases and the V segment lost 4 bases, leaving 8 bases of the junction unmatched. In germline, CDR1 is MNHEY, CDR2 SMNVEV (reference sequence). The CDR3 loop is CASSSRLAVKQETQYF. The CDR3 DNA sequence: TGTGCCAGCAGTTCGCGACTAGCGGTTAAGCAAGAGACCCAGTACTTC.

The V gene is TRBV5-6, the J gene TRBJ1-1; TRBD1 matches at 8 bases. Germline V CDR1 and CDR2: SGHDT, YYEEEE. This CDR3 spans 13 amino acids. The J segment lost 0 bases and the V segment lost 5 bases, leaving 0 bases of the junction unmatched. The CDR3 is CASRTGVNTEAFF. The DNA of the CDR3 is TGTGCCAGCAGGACAGGGGTGAACACTGAAGCTTTCTTT.

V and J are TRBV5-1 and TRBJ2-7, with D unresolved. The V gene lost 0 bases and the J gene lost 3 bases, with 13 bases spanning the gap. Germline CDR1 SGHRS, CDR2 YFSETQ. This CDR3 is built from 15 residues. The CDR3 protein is CASSLVVGPDYEQYF. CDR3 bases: TGCGCCAGCAGCTTGGTCGTGGGCCCCGACTACGAGCAGTACTTC.

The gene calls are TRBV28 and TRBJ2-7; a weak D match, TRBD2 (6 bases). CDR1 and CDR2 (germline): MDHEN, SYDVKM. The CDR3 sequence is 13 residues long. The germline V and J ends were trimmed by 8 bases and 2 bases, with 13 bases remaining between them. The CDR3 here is CASRTTTPYEQYF. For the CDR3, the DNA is TGTGCCAGCCGGACTACCACCCCCTACGAGCAGTACTTC.

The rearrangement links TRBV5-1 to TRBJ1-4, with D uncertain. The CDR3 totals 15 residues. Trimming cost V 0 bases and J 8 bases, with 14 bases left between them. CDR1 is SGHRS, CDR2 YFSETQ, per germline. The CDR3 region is CASSLAQGSYEKLFF. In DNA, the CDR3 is TGCGCCAGCAGCTTGGCGCAAGGGAGCTACGAAAAACTGTTTTTT.

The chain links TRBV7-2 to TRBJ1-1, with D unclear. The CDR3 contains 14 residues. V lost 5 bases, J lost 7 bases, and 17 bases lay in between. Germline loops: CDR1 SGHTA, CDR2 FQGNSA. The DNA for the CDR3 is TGTGCCAGCAGCAGAGGGAGGTCAGAGAGTGAAGCTTTCTTT. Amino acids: CASSRGRSESEAFF.

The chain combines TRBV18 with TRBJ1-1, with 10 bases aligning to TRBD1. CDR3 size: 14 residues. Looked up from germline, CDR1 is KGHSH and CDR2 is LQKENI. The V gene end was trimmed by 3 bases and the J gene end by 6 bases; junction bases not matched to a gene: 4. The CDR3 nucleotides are TGTGCCAGCTCACCCAGACAGGGGGCGTCTGAAGCTTTCTTT. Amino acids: CASSPRQGASEAFF.

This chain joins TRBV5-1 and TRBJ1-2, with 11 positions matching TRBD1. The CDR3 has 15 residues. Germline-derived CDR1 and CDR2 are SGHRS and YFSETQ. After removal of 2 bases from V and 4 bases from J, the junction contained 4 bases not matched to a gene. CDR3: CASSLSGTGGYGYTF. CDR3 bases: TGCGCCAGCAGCTTATCCGGGACAGGGGGCTATGGCTACACCTTC. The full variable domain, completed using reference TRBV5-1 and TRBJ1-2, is KAGVTQTPRYLIKTRGQQVTLSCSPISGHRSVSWYQQTPGQGLQFLFEYFSETQRNKGNFPGRFSGRQFSNSRSEMNVSTLELGDSALYLCASSLSGTGGYGYTFGSGTRLTVV.

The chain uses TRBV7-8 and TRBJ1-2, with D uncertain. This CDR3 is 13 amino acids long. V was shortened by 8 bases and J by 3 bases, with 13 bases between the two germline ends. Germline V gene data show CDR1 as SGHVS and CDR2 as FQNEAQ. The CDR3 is CASRPGLYYGYTF. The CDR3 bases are TGTGCCAGCCGTCCGGGGTTATACTATGGCTACACCTTC.

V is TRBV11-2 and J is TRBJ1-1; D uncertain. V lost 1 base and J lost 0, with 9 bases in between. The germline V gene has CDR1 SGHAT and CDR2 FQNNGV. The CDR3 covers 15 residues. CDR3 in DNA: TGTGCCAGCAGCTTAGTACAGCTTATGAACACTGAAGCTTTCTTT. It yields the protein CASSLVQLMNTEAFF.